One and the same sample provided the 7 T cell receptor beta chains below, sequenced in a study of T-cell memory formation after mild COVID-19. TCRdb re-analysed the 5' RACE reads in MiXCR, keeping a single row per CDR3 protein. Among under 300,000 distinct CDR3 sequences listed, approximately 18% were seen once. Specimen: PBMCs or a T cell subset sorted from them (not recorded which). Source of these receptors: a man aged 18 to 30 who had mild COVID-19 (a few samples of this study predate the infection). Cell type and time point are not known.

This chain uses TRBV6-2 or TRBV6-3 with TRBJ1-1; 7 bases line up with TRBD1. The germline CDR1 and CDR2 sequences are MNHEY and SVGEGT. This CDR3 is built from 14 residues. The V gene end was trimmed by 3 bases and the J gene end by 0 bases; junction bases not matched to a gene: 1. Written as DNA, the CDR3 is TGTGCCAGCAGTTATACAGGGGTGAACACTGAAGCTTTCTTT. Translating it yields CASSYTGVNTEAFF.

This clonotype was recorded many times. This chain links TRBV12-3 or TRBV12-4 with TRBJ2-7, with D possibly called TRBD1 or TRBD2 (5 bases each). The CDR3 consists of 16 residues. Trimming removed 5 bases at V and 0 bases at J, with 17 bases between. CDR3 in DNA: TGTGCCAGCAGTCCCCACTCGTCCGGGGCCTCCTACGAGCAGTACTTC. Its translation: CASSPHSSGASYEQYF.

The V call is TRBV7-9, the J call TRBJ2-5, with D maybe TRBD2 (6 bases). The length of the CDR3 is 15 residues. The ends were cut back, 5 bases at V and 4 bases at J, with 17 bases in the middle. The germline gives CDR1 SEHNR, CDR2 FQNEAQ (reference sequence). CDR3 nucleotide sequence: TGTGCCAGCAGCGGACCCGGGACGGAGGGAGAGACCCAGTACTTC. As protein: CASSGPGTEGETQYF.

This clonotype was found a few times. J is TRBJ1-4 and V is TRBV18, with D possibly TRBD1 on 6 matching bases. The CDR3 runs to 14 residues. Between the trimmed V and J ends, which lost 3 bases and 6 bases, there was a span of 11 bases. CDR1 is KGHSH and CDR2 is LQKENI in the germline V gene. The CDR3 nucleotides are TGTGCCAGCTCACCGGACCAGGGGTATGAAAAACTGTTTTTT. Amino acid sequence: CASSPDQGYEKLFF.

This chain links TRBV28 with TRBJ1-5, with D hard to call. Germline V gene sequence: CDR1 MDHEN, CDR2 SYDVKM. CDR3 length: 14 residues. The germline V and J ends were trimmed by 6 bases and 11 bases, with 20 bases remaining between them. CDR3 bases: TGTGCCAGCAGCCCCCACCGTGGTCGTCGGGCCCAGCATTTT. The encoded protein is CASSPHRGRRAQHF.

This clonotype was counted a few times. The rearrangement joins TRBV3-1 to TRBJ2-3; D remains ambiguous. Germline V lookup: CDR1 LGHDT, CDR2 YNNKEL (reference sequence). This CDR3 is built from 14 residues. The V end lost 0 bases, the J end lost 5 bases, and 9 bases lay between the germline ends. CDR3 bases: TGTGCCAGCAGCCAAGATCTTGTGCGAGATACGCAGTATTTT. It codes for CASSQDLVRDTQYF.

This chain connects TRBV4-2 to TRBJ2-3, with 8 bases that match TRBD2. Germline CDR1 LGHNA, CDR2 YNFKEQ. This CDR3 contains 16 residues. V lost 1 base to trimming and J lost 3 bases; unmatched junction nucleotides: 6. The CDR3 coding sequence is TGTGCCAGCAGCCAAGGGGCGGGGGGCCGAACAGATACGCAGTATTTT. Translating it yields CASSQGAGGRTDTQYF.